This T cell receptor (beta chain) was found in a study of T cell responses to AZD1222 COVID-19 vaccine. Study findings and constraints: Most donors were white British, females outnumbered males, and clonal diversity was possibly underestimated. Across spike, vaccine-associated CD4 TCRs were found, dominant at 160-218 and 743-854. Spike-specific TCR breadth rose after two AZD1222 doses, and depth rose as well.

Sequencing used immunoSEQ multiplex PCR; TCRdb keeps in-frame clones, though not all of them. The sample lists roughly 140,000 clones, 88% occurring once. Comments on this clone: What it binds is not known.

This CDR3 comprises 15 residues. CDR1 SGHRS and CDR2 YFSETQ come from the germline V gene. V lost 0 bases to trimming and J lost 3 bases; unmatched junction nucleotides: 2. This material consisted of peripheral blood, taken on day 0 of AZD1222 vaccination. This TCR was recovered from an adult in good health. V usage is TRBV5-1 and J usage is TRBJ1-5; 8 bases are a match to TRBD1. CDR3 residues: CASSLEGQANQPQHF. In DNA, the CDR3 is TGCGCCAGCAGCTTGGAGGGACAGGCCAATCAGCCCCAGCATTTT.